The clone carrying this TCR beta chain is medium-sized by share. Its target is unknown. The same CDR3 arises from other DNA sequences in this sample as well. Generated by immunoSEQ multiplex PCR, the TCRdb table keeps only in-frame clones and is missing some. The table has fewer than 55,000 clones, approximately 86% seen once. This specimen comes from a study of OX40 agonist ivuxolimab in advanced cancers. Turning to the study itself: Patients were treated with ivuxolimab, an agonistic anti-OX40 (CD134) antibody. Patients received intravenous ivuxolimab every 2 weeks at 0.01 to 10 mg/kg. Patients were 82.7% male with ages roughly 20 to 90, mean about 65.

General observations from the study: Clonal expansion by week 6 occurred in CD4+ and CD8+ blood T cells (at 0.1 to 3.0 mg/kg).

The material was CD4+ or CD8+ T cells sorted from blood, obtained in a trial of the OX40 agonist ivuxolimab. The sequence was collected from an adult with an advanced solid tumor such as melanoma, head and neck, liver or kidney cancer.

CDR3 protein: CASSIDRGNSPLHF. CDR3 nucleotide sequence: TGTGCCAGTAGTATAGATCGAGGTAATTCACCCCTCCACTTT. V and J are TRBV19 and TRBJ1-6; D call uncertain. Per germline, CDR1 LNHDA and CDR2 SQIVND (reference sequence). CDR3 length: 14 amino acids. Trimming pared 0 bases from V and 6 bases from J, leaving 6 bases between.